This T cell receptor beta chain was sequenced for a study of spatial heterogeneity in lung cancer. Every TCR cDNA molecule carried a tag that served as a unique molecular identifier. TCRdb fed the 5' RACE reads into MiXCR, producing one record per CDR3 protein. The sample consists of around 87,000 distinct CDR3 sequences, approximately 12% of them appearing once. As to time point: sample taken at primary tumor resection. Whole RNA, isolated from tumor, nontumor lung or frozen PBMC, was sequenced without prior sorting. CDR3 length equals 15 residues. V was shortened by 6 bases and J by 8 bases, with 19 bases between the two germline ends. Germline-derived CDR1 and CDR2 are MNHEY and SVGAGI.

This receptor was taken from a male donor with early-stage non-small cell lung cancer. The V and J genes are TRBV6-5 and TRBJ1-4, with a possible D match to TRBD1 (6 bases). The specimen comprised PBMCs, sampled at surgery. In nucleotides, the CDR3 is TGTGCCAGCAGCTACCGGAGGACAGAAGGGGAAAAACTGTTTTTT. Its protein is CASSYRRTEGEKLFF.